The source of this TCR beta chain is a study of radiation and T cells in renal cell carcinoma. Measured with immunoSEQ multiplex PCR; TCRdb has only the in-frame clones, and not every one. The sample has approximately 21,000 clones, nearly 55% seen once. This CDR3 has 15 residues. The V and J ends lost 1 base and 5 bases respectively, with 12 bases between them. The V gene's germline CDR1 is SGHVS and CDR2 FQNEAQ. This sample's treatment: treatment-naive control, cytoreductive nephrectomy. Treatment-naive patients without radiation supplied the control tumors at nephrectomy. This clone turned up a few times.

The sequence came from a human donor with renal cell carcinoma. The chain couples TRBV7-8 to TRBJ1-5; D ambiguous. This sample comprised tumor tissue, obtained from a patient whose treatment was nephrectomy without radiotherapy. The CDR3: CASSLGEAAYQPQHF. Here the CDR3 DNA reads TGTGCCAGCAGCTTAGGCGAGGCAGCCTATCAGCCCCAGCATTTT.